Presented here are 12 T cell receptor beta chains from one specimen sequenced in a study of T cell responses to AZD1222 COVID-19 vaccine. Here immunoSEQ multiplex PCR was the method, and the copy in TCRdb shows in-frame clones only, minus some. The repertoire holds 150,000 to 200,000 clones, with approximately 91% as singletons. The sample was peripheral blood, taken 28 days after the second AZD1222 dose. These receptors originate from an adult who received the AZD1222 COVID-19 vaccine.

The DNA for the CDR3 is TGTGCCAGCAGTGAAGCGGCAGTCCCTAATTCACCCCTCCACTTT. Translating gives CASSEAAVPNSPLHF. The chain joins TRBV6-1 to TRBJ1-6; D not resolved. CDR1 MNHNS and CDR2 SASEGT come from the germline V gene. The CDR3 sequence is 15 residues long. With 0 bases removed from V and 6 bases from J, the gap between germline ends came to 9 bases.

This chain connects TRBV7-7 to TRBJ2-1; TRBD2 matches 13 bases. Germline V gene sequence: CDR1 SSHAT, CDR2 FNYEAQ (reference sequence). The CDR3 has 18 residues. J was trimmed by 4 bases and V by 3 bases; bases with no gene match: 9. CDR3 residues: CASSFGLAGENRYNEQFF. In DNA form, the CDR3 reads TGTGCCAGCAGCTTCGGACTAGCGGGAGAAAATCGATACAATGAGCAGTTCTTC.

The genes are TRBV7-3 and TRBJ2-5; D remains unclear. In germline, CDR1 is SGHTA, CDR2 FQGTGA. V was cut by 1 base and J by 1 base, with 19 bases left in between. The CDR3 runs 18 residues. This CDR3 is CASSLNVGPGSGQETQYF. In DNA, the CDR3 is TGTGCCAGCAGCTTAAACGTCGGCCCCGGATCCGGCCAAGAGACCCAGTACTTC.

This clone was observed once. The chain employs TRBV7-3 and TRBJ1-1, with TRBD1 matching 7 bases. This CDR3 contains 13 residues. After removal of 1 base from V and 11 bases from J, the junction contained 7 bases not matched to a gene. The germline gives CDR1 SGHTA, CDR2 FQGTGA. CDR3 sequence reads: CASSLKSGGVAFF. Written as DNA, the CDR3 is TGTGCCAGCAGCTTAAAGTCAGGGGGGGTGGCTTTCTTT.

This CDR3 is CASSTRGLAWAQFF. The CDR3 region has the DNA TGTGCCAGCAGCACCAGGGGACTAGCGTGGGCGCAGTTCTTC. The V call is TRBV7-9, the J call TRBJ2-1; TRBD2 matches at 10 bases. The germline CDR1 and CDR2 sequences are SEHNR and FQNEAQ (reference sequence). The trim removed 5 bases at V and 12 bases at J, leaving 10 bases unmatched. The CDR3 has 14 residues.

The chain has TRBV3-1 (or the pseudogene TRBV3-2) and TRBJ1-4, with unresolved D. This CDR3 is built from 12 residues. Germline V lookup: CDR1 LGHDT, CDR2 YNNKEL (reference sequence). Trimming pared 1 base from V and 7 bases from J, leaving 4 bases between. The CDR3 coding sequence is TGTGCCAGCAGCCAAGTTAGTGAAAAACTGTTTTTT. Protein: CASSQVSEKLFF.

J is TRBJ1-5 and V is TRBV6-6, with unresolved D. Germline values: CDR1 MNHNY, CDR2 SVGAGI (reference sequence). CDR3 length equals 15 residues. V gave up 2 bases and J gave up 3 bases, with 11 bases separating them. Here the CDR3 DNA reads TGTGCCAGCAGTTACCCGGGAGGGCTCAATCAGCCCCAGCATTTT. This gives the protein CASSYPGGLNQPQHF.

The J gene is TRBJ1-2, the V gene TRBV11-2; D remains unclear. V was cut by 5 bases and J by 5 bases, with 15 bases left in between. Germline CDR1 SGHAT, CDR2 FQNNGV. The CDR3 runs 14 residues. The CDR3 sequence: CASSVHGELYGYTF. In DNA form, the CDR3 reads TGTGCCAGCAGCGTACACGGAGAGCTTTATGGCTACACCTTC.

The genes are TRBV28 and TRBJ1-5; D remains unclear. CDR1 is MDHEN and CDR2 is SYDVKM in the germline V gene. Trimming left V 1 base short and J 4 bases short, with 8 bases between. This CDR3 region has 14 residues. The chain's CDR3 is CASSLLAPNQPQHF. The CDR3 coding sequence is TGTGCCAGCAGTTTATTGGCGCCTAATCAGCCCCAGCATTTT.

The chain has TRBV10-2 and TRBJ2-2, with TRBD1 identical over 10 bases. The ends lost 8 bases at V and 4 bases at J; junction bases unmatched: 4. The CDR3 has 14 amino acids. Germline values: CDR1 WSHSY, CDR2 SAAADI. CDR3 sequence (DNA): TGCGCCAGCTGTTGGGACAGGGGCACCGGGGAGCTGTTTTTT. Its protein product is CASCWDRGTGELFF.

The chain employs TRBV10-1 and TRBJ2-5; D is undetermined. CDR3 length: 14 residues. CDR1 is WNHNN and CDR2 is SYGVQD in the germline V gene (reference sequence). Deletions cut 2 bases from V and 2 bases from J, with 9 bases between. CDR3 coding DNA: TGCGCCAGCAGTGAGGTCAGAGAGCAAGAGACCCAGTACTTC. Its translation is CASSEVREQETQYF.

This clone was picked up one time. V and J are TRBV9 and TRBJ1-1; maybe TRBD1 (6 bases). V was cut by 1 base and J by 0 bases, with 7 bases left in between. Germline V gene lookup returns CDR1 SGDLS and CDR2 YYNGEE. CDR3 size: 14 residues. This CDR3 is CASSVTGMNTEAFF. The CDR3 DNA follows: TGTGCCAGCAGCGTAACAGGGATGAACACTGAAGCTTTCTTT.